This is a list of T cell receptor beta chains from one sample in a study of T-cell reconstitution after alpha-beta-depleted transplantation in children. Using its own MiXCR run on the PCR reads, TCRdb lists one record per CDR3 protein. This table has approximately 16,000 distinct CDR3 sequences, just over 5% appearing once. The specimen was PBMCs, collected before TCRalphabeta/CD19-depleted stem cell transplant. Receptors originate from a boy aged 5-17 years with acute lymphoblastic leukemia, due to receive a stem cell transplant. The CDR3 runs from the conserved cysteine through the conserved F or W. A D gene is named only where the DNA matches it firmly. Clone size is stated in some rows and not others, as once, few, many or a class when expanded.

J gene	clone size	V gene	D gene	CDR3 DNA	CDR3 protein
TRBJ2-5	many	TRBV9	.	TGTGCCAGCAGCGTAGCGCACAGCCAAGAGACCCAGTACTTC	CASSVAHSQETQYF
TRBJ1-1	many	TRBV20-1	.	TGCAGTGCTAGGGGTGTAGGGGGGTACACTGAAGCTTTCTTT	CSARGVGGYTEAFF
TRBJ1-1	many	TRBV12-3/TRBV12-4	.	TGTGCCAGCAGTTTGGGGACATTGAACACTGAAGCTTTCTTT	CASSLGTLNTEAFF
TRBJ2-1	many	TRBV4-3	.	TGCGCCAGCAGCCAACGGACGGTCCACTCCTACAATGAGCAGTTCTTC	CASSQRTVHSYNEQFF
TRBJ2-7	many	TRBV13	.	TGTGCCAGCAGCCCAGAGGGCGGGACCTACGAGCAGTACTTC	CASSPEGGTYEQYF
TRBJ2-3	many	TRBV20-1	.	TGCAGTGCTAGGCGGGGGAGGGGGACAGATACGCAGTATTTT	CSARRGRGTDTQYF
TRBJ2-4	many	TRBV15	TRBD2	TGTGCCACCAGCAGAGATCTTTGGACTAGCAGCCTGGTGAACATTCAGTACTTC	CATSRDLWTSSLVNIQYF
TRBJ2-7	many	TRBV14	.	TGTGCCAGCAGCCGAGAAGAGGCGTTACCCTACGAGCAGTACTTC	CASSREEALPYEQYF
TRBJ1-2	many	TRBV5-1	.	TGCGCCAGCAGCCCAGAGACAGCTAACTATGGCTACACCTTC	CASSPETANYGYTF
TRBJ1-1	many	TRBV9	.	TGTGCCAGCAGCGCATACCATAAAGAGGGGAAAGCTTTCTTT	CASSAYHKEGKAFF
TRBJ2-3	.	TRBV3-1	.	TGTGCCTCCTGCCAAGAACGTGGCGGGCCCCCCACAGATACGCAGTATTTT	CASCQERGGPPTDTQYF
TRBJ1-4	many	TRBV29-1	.	TGCAGCGCTCACAGGGCTCAGAATGAAAAACTGTTTTTT	CSAHRAQNEKLFF